What follows are 25 T cell receptor beta chains derived from one specimen sequenced in a study of shared clonotypes between healthy human individuals. Sequencing used immunoSEQ multiplex PCR; TCRdb keeps in-frame clones, though not all of them. This repertoire shows some 2,100,000 clones, 90% to 96% found once; its top ten account for 0.13%. The sequenced material came from naive CD4+ T cells sorted from blood. Indicated subset: CD45RA+ positively selected. Receptors were obtained from a man younger than 35 in good health.

The chain recombines TRBV7-9 with TRBJ2-5, with a weak D call TRBD2 (6 bases). The CDR3 contains 15 residues. V gave up 2 bases and J gave up 5 bases, with 15 bases separating them. Germline loops: CDR1 SEHNR, CDR2 FQNEAQ (reference sequence). CDR3 nucleotide sequence: TGTGCCAGCAGCTTATCCCCGGGACTTCGGGAGACCCAGTACTTC. Translation gives CASSLSPGLRETQYF. Variable domain in full (rest from reference TRBV7-9 and TRBJ2-5): DTGVSQNPRHKITKRGQNVTFRCDPISEHNRLYWYRQTLGQGPEFLTYFQNEAQLEKSRLLSDRFSAERPKGSFSTLEIQRTEQGDSAMYLCASSLSPGLRETQYFGPGTRLLVL.

Worth noting for this clone: Distinct nucleotide sequences in the sample also encode this CDR3. The chain joins TRBV2 to TRBJ2-7; 9 nucleotides match TRBD1. J gave up 5 bases and V 0 bases, and 5 bases lay outside the gene matches. Germline loops: CDR1 SNHLY, CDR2 FYNNEI. The CDR3 spans 15 residues. CDR3 loop: CASSEAPGQGDEQYF. CDR3 coding DNA: TGTGCCAGCAGTGAAGCGCCGGGACAGGGAGACGAGCAGTACTTC.

The rearrangement uses TRBV5-4 and TRBJ2-3, with TRBD2 identical over 7 bases. Germline-derived CDR1 and CDR2 are SGHNT and YYREEE (reference sequence). CDR3 length: 15 amino acids. The ends lost 4 bases at V and 1 base at J; junction bases unmatched: 6. CDR3 DNA sequence: TGTGCCAGCAGCCCCCGGGACTACGGCACAGATACGCAGTATTTT. Amino acids: CASSPRDYGTDTQYF.

V gene TRBV28 combines with J gene TRBJ2-3, with D maybe TRBD2 (5 bases). CDR1 and CDR2 from the germline V gene are MDHEN and SYDVKM. With 4 bases removed from V and 1 base from J, the gap between germline ends came to 12 bases. The CDR3 extends over 15 amino acids. CDR3 amino acids: CASSSERTRTDTQYF. The CDR3 nucleotides are TGTGCCAGCAGTTCTGAGCGGACCCGCACAGATACGCAGTATTTT.

As DNA, the CDR3 is TGTGCCAGCAGTGAATCCGGGTCCACAGGCAATCAGCCCCAGCATTTT. Its protein product is CASSESGSTGNQPQHF. The V and J genes are TRBV2 and TRBJ1-5; D gene unclear. V lost 2 bases, J lost 2 bases, and 13 bases lay in between. Germline V gene lookup returns CDR1 SNHLY and CDR2 FYNNEI. The CDR3 length is 16 residues.

This clone was seen only once. The V call is TRBV2, the J call TRBJ2-7; D is perhaps TRBD2 (6 bases). Trimming shortened V by 6 bases and J by 3 bases, and 9 bases separated the two germline ends. Germline V gives CDR1 SNHLY, CDR2 FYNNEI. The CDR3 is 12 amino acids. The CDR3 here is CASRRDGYEQYF. In nucleotides, the CDR3 is TGTGCCAGCAGGCGGGACGGCTACGAGCAGTACTTC.

The genes are TRBV6-1 and TRBJ1-2, with 11 bases identical to TRBD1. The CDR3 has 14 residues. V was clipped by 10 bases and J by 8 bases; unmatched bases: 12. CDR1 and CDR2 from the germline V gene are MNHNS and SASEGT. The CDR3, as DNA: TGTGCCACCAGGCCCGGGACAGGGGGTGTAGGCTACACCTTC. Amino acids: CATRPGTGGVGYTF.

The chain has TRBV28 and TRBJ2-7; D possibly uses TRBD1 or TRBD2 (5 bases each). The CDR3 contains 12 residues. Between the trimmed V and J ends, which lost 7 bases and 4 bases, there was a span of 11 bases. Germline V gene data show CDR1 as MDHEN and CDR2 as SYDVKM. This CDR3 reads CASTGTLYEQYF. In DNA form, the CDR3 reads TGTGCCAGCACCGGGACCCTATACGAGCAGTACTTC.

A single count supports this clone. V and J are TRBV27 and TRBJ1-6; 7 bases line up with TRBD1. Germline trimming cut 6 bases from V and 2 bases from J; bases unmatched to any gene: 7. The germline gives CDR1 MNHEY, CDR2 SMNVEV (reference sequence). The CDR3 sequence is 16 residues long. The CDR3 coding sequence is TGTGCCAGCAGCCTCCAGGGGGGAACCTATAATTCACCCCTCCACTTT. Translation: CASSLQGGTYNSPLHF.

The J gene is TRBJ2-1, the V gene TRBV30, with TRBD1 as a possible D gene (5 bases). V was clipped by 3 bases and J by 0 bases, with 12 bases between them. The CDR3 has 15 residues. Germline CDR1 is GTSNPN and CDR2 is SVGIG (reference sequence). The CDR3 DNA is TGTGCCTGGAGAGGAGTTGGACACTCCTACAATGAGCAGTTCTTC. Amino acid sequence: CAWRGVGHSYNEQFF. The full variable domain, completed using reference TRBV30 and TRBJ2-1, is SQTIHQWPATLVQPVGSPLSLECTVEGTSNPNLYWYRQAAGRGLQLLFYSVGIGQISSEVPQNLSASRPQDRQFILSSKKLLLSDSGFYLCAWRGVGHSYNEQFFGPGTRLTVL.

The V gene is TRBV28, the J gene TRBJ1-1; 10 nucleotides align to TRBD1. The V and J ends lost 7 bases and 4 bases, in that order; junction bases with no gene match: 3. The CDR3 has 13 amino acids. Germline assignment: CDR1 MDHEN and CDR2 SYDVKM. CDR3 loop: CASIDRGPTEAFF. The DNA of the CDR3 is TGTGCCAGCATAGACAGGGGGCCCACTGAAGCTTTCTTT.

This clone appeared once. The genes are TRBV5-1 and TRBJ2-1; weak D call: TRBD2 (6 bases). The CDR3 has 16 residues. Trimming pared 0 bases from V and 8 bases from J, leaving 18 bases between. Germline CDR1 and CDR2: SGHRS and YFSETQ. The DNA for the CDR3 is TGCGCCAGCAGCTTGGAAGGTTTTGGGGGGTTGGATGAGCAGTTCTTC. Its translation: CASSLEGFGGLDEQFF.

Concerning this clone itself: This sample includes further DNA sequences coding for the same CDR3. The chain links TRBV28 to TRBJ1-5; the D is unclear. CDR1 and CDR2 (germline): MDHEN, SYDVKM. The CDR3 consists of 12 residues. With 3 bases removed from V and 5 bases from J, the gap between germline ends came to 5 bases. The CDR3: CASSFLDQPQHF. The CDR3 DNA is TGTGCCAGCAGTTTCTTGGATCAGCCCCAGCATTTT.

The V call is TRBV5-4, the J call TRBJ1-5, with D hard to call. CDR1 and CDR2 from the germline V gene are SGHNT and YYREEE (reference sequence). The V gene lost 0 bases and the J gene lost 2 bases, with 9 bases spanning the gap. The CDR3 spans 15 residues. CDR3 residues: CASSLDGFGNQPQHF. The DNA of the CDR3 is TGTGCCAGCAGCTTGGACGGGTTTGGCAATCAGCCCCAGCATTTT. Drawing the rest from reference TRBV5-4 and TRBJ1-5, the complete variable domain is ETGVTQSPTHLIKTRGQQVTLRCSSQSGHNTVSWYQQALGQGPQFIFQYYREEENGRGNFPPRFSGLQFPNYSSELNVNALELDDSALYLCASSLDGFGNQPQHFGDGTRLSIL.

J is TRBJ2-7 and V is TRBV28, with a tentative D call TRBD2 (6 bases). The ends were cut back, 5 bases at V and 3 bases at J, with 14 bases in the middle. The CDR3 has 14 amino acids. Germline CDR1 is MDHEN and CDR2 is SYDVKM. CDR3 in amino acids: CASSLTEGDYEQYF. The CDR3 nucleotides are TGTGCCAGCAGTCTAACGGAGGGAGACTACGAGCAGTACTTC.

The chain recombines TRBV5-4 with TRBJ1-2; D gene unclear. The V and J ends lost 3 bases and 13 bases respectively, with 22 bases between them. The germline gives CDR1 SGHNT, CDR2 YYREEE (reference sequence). The CDR3 consists of 14 residues. Here the CDR3 DNA reads TGTGCCAGCAGCTACTTTGAAGGTTGGACGCCAAGCACCTTC. It encodes CASSYFEGWTPSTF.

The rearrangement joins TRBV2 to TRBJ1-3; tentative D call: TRBD1 (5 bases). The germline V gene encodes CDR1 SNHLY and CDR2 FYNNEI. This CDR3 contains 16 residues. Trimming left V 8 bases short and J 5 bases short, with 22 bases between. CDR3 sequence: CASRTGQGHSRNTIYF. CDR3 DNA sequence: TGTGCCAGCCGGACGGGGCAGGGCCATTCTAGAAACACCATATATTTT.

The V and J genes are TRBV9 and TRBJ2-5, with D possibly being TRBD1 (6 bases). The CDR3 covers 20 residues. Germline V CDR1 and CDR2: SGDLS, YYNGEE. Trimming removed 0 bases at V and 5 bases at J, with 29 bases between. DNA for the CDR3: TGTGCCAGCAGCGTAGGTTTTAGACCCGGGACACCTCCGGGGCGGGAGACCCAGTACTTC. This translates into CASSVGFRPGTPPGRETQYF.

The chain couples TRBV11-1 to TRBJ2-3; the D gene is possibly TRBD2 (5 bases). Germline V lookup: CDR1 SGHAT, CDR2 FQDESV (reference sequence). The length of the CDR3 is 14 residues. V was pared by 3 bases and J by 0 bases, with 7 bases between. CDR3 in amino acids: CASSLRTSTDTQYF. CDR3 sequence (DNA): TGTGCCAGCAGCTTGAGGACTAGCACAGATACGCAGTATTTT.

Comments on this clone: The identical CDR3 is also encoded by other nucleotide sequences in the sample. CDR3 nucleotide sequence: TGTGCCAGCAGTCAGGGCAGCTCCTATAATTCACCCCTCCACTTT. Translation gives CASSQGSSYNSPLHF. The chain recombines TRBV28 with TRBJ1-6; weak D call: TRBD1 (5 bases). The germline V gene has CDR1 MDHEN and CDR2 SYDVKM. This CDR3 is built from 15 residues. V was shortened by 5 bases and J by 0 bases, with 8 bases between the two germline ends.

The chain recombines TRBV6-1 with TRBJ1-5; D not resolved. CDR3 length: 17 amino acids. The V and J ends lost 4 bases and 0 bases respectively, with 16 bases between them. Per germline, CDR1 MNHNS and CDR2 SASEGT. The CDR3 reads CASSGGRGGYSNQPQHF. Here the CDR3 DNA reads TGTGCCAGCAGTGGGGGTCGTGGCGGGTATAGCAATCAGCCCCAGCATTTT.

The chain links TRBV5-6 to TRBJ2-2; D is unclear. This CDR3 region has 13 residues. Trimming removed 0 bases from V and 5 bases from J, with 5 bases in between. The germline gives CDR1 SGHDT, CDR2 YYEEEE. CDR3 protein: CASSLAGTGELFF. In DNA form, the CDR3 reads TGTGCCAGCAGCTTGGCCGGGACCGGGGAGCTGTTTTTT.

V gene TRBV6-6 combines with J gene TRBJ2-6, with a possible D match to TRBD2 (5 bases). The V gene lost 5 bases and the J gene lost 2 bases, with 13 bases spanning the gap. The CDR3 covers 16 residues. Germline V CDR1 and CDR2: MNHNY, SVGAGI (reference sequence). As DNA, the CDR3 is TGTGCCAGCAGTACCCGGCGAGGGCCTGGGGCCAACGTCCTGACTTTC. Translation gives CASSTRRGPGANVLTF.

The V and J genes are TRBV6-5 and TRBJ2-5; no firm D call. Deletions cut 2 bases from V and 3 bases from J, with 13 bases between. Germline V CDR1 and CDR2: MNHEY, SVGAGI. The CDR3 runs 15 residues. The CDR3 region is CASSYAVVDKETQYF. CDR3 in DNA: TGTGCCAGCAGTTACGCCGTGGTGGATAAAGAGACCCAGTACTTC.

Points on this clone: The same CDR3 also results from other DNA sequences found in this sample. The rearrangement uses TRBV5-1 and TRBJ2-7; TRBD2 aligns across 12 bases. The J segment lost 3 bases and the V segment lost 3 bases, leaving 1 base of the junction unmatched. This CDR3 is built from 14 residues. CDR1 and CDR2 (germline): SGHRS, YFSETQ. The CDR3 loop reads CASSWTSGNYEQYF. The CDR3 coding sequence is TGCGCCAGCAGCTGGACTAGCGGGAACTACGAGCAGTACTTC.